This TCR beta chain was captured in a study of blood T cells in healthy people across ages. As for this clonotype: Its target is unknown.

The study, taken as a whole, reports: TCR beta diversity tracked closely with naive T cell percentage. Roughly linear age-related decline in beta diversity appeared, significant by age 40. Donors of long life had a larger count of naive CD4+ cells and greater diversity than aged donors. Naive and antigen-experienced cells were not separated, limiting conclusive comparison.

The CDR3 covers 15 residues. Germline assignment: CDR1 KGHSH and CDR2 LQKENI. PCR was performed a second time for 7 to 11 cycles using a sample-barcoded 5' primer and a J-beta primer mix. From the 5' RACE reads, TCRdb called clonotypes with MiXCR, one entry per CDR3 protein. The sample has about 800,000 distinct CDR3 sequences, about 42% seen once. The chain carries TRBV18 and TRBJ2-1; a possible D gene is TRBD2 (5 bases). The DNA end is a closer match to TRBJ2-7, so the J assignment may be wrong. The sample comprised blood. This clonotype originated in a man aged 80 or over in good health. The CDR3 sequence is CASSPGLASYNEQYF. For the CDR3, the DNA is TGTGCCAGCTCACCAGGGCTAGCCTCCTACAATGAGCAGTACTTC.